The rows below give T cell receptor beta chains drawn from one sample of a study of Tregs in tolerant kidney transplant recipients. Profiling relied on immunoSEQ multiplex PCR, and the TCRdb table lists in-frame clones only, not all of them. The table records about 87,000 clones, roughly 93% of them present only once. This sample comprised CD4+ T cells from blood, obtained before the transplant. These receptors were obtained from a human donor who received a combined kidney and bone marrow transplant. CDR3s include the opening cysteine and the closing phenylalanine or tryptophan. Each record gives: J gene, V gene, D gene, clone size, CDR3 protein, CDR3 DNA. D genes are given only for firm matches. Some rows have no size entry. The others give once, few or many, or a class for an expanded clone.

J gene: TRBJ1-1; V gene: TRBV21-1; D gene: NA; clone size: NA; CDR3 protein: CASSNSEYRGRDLGNTEAFF; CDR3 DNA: TGTGCCAGCAGCAATTCTGAATACAGGGGGAGGGATCTTGGGAACACTGAAGCTTTCTTT
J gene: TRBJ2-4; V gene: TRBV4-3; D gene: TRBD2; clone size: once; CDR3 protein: CASSTSGSNKNIQYF; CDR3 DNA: TGCGCCAGCAGCACTAGCGGGAGTAACAAAAACATTCAGTACTTC
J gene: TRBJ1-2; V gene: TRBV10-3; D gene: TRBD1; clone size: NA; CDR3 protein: CAIRDRGLSRAYGYTF; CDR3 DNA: TGTGCCATCAGGGACAGGGGGCTGAGTCGGGCCTATGGCTACACCTTC
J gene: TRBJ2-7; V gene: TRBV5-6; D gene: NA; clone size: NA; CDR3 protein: CASSLRGEQYF; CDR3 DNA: TGTGCCAGCAGCTTGAGGGGCGAGCAGTACTTC
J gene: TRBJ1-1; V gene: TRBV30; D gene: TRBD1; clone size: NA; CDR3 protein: CGRDRRHPEAFF; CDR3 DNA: TGTGGGCGGGACAGGCGCCATCCTGAAGCTTTCTTT
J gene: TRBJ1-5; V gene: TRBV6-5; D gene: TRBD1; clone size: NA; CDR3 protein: CASSRQGYSNQPQHF; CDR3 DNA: TGTGCCAGCAGTCGACAGGGTTATAGCAATCAGCCCCAGCATTTT
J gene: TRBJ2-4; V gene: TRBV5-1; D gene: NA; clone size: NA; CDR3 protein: CASSLAYDTNIQYF; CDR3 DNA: TGCGCCAGCAGCTTGGCCTATGACACAAACATTCAGTACTTC
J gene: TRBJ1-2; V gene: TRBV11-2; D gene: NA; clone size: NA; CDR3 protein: CASSIRDKNYGYTF; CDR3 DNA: TGTGCCAGCAGCATCCGGGACAAGAACTATGGCTACACCTTC
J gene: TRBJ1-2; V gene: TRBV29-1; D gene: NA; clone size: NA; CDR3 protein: CSVERLYGYTF; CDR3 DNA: TGCAGCGTTGAGCGACTTTATGGCTACACCTTC
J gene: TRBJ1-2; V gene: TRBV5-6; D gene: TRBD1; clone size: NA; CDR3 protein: CASSPRQGRGGYTF; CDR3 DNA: TGTGCCAGCAGCCCTCGACAGGGGAGAGGTGGCTACACCTTC
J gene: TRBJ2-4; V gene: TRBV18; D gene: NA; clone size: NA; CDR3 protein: CASSPTGSAKNIQYF; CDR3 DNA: TGTGCCAGCTCACCGACTGGGTCGGCCAAAAACATTCAGTACTTC
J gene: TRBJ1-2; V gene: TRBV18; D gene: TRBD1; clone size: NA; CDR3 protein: CASSPYRGPFLSYGYTF; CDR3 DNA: TGTGCCAGCTCACCATACAGGGGGCCCTTCCTAAGCTATGGCTACACCTTC
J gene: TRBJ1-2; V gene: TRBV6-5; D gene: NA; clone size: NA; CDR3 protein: CASSRGAGGYTF; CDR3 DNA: TGTGCCAGCTCCCGGGGCGCGGGAGGCTACACCTTC
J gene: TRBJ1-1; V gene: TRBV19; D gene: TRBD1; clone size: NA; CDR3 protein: CASSIQGARGTEAFF; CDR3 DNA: TGTGCCAGTAGTATACAGGGGGCGCGGGGCACTGAAGCTTTCTTT
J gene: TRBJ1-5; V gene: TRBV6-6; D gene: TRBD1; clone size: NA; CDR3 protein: CASIDTGGGNQPQHF; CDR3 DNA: TGTGCCAGCATTGACACAGGGGGCGGCAATCAGCCCCAGCATTTT
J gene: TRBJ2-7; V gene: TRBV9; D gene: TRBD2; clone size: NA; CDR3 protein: CASSPRLAETYEQYF; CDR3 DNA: TGTGCCAGCAGCCCCCGACTAGCGGAGACCTACGAGCAGTACTTC
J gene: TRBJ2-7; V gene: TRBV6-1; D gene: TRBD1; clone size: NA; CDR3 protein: CASSQGFRGHSYEQYF; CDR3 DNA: TGTGCCAGCAGTCAAGGCTTTAGGGGGCACTCCTACGAGCAGTACTTC
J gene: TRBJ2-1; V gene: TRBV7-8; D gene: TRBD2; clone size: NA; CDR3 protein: CASSMTSGGAYEQFF; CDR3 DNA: TGTGCCAGCAGCATGACTAGCGGGGGGGCTTATGAGCAGTTCTTC
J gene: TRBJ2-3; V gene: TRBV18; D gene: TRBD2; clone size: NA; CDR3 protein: CASATSSSTDTQYF; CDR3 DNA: TGTGCCTCAGCGACTAGCTCTAGCACAGATACGCAGTATTTT
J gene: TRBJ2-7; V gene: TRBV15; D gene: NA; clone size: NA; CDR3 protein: CATSRDSGFLYEQYF; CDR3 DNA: TGTGCCACCAGCAGAGATTCAGGTTTTCTCTACGAGCAGTACTTC
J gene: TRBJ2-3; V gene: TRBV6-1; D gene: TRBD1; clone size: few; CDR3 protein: CASSGTGGRADTQYF; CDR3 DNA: TGTGCCAGCAGTGGGACAGGGGGTAGGGCAGATACGCAGTATTTT
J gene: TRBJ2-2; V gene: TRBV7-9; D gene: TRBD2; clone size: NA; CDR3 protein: CASSRGLATGELFF; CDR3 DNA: TGTGCCAGCAGCCGCGGACTAGCGACCGGGGAGCTGTTTTTT
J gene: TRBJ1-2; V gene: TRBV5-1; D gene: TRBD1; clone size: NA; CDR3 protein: CASSLSPGQGSKNYGYTF; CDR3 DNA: TGCGCCAGCAGCTTGTCTCCAGGACAGGGGTCCAAAAACTATGGCTACACCTTC
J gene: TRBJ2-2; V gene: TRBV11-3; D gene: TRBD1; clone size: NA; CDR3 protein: CASSLDSRDRGRPGELFF; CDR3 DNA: TGTGCCAGCAGCTTAGATTCTAGGGACAGGGGGCGCCCCGGGGAGCTGTTTTTT
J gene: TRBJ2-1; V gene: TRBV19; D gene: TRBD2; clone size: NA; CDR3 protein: CASSPGLAGVYGSYNEQFF; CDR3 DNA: TGTGCCAGTAGTCCCGGACTAGCGGGAGTTTATGGCTCCTACAATGAGCAGTTCTTC
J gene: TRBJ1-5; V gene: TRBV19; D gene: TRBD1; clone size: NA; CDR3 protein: CASRHIWELGTGPNQPQHF; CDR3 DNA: TGTGCCAGTAGACATATATGGGAACTTGGGACAGGGCCCAATCAGCCCCAGCATTTT
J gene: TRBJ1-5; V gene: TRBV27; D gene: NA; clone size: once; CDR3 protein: CASSFSRSNQPQHF; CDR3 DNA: TGTGCCAGCAGTTTCTCCAGGAGCAATCAGCCCCAGCATTTT
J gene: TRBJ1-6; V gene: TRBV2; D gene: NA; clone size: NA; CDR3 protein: CASRQFSPLHF; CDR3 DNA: TGTGCCAGCAGACAGTTTTCACCCCTCCACTTT
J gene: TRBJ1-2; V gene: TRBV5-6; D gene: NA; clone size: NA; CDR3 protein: CASSLLTRANYGYTF; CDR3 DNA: TGTGCCAGCAGCTTACTTACCAGGGCGAACTATGGCTACACCTTC